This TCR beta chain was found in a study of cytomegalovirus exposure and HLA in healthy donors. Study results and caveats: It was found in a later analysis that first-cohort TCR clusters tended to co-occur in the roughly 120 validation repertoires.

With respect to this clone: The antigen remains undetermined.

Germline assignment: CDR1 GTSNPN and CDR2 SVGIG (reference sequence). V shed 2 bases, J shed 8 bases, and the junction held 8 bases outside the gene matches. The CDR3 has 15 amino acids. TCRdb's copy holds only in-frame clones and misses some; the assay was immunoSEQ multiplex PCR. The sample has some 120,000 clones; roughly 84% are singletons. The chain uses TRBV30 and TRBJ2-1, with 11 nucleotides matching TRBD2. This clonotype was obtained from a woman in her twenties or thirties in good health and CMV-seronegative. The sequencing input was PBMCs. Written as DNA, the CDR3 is TGTGCCTGGAGTAGGGCTAGCGGGGGGTTGGATGAGCAGTTCTTC. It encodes CAWSRASGGLDEQFF.